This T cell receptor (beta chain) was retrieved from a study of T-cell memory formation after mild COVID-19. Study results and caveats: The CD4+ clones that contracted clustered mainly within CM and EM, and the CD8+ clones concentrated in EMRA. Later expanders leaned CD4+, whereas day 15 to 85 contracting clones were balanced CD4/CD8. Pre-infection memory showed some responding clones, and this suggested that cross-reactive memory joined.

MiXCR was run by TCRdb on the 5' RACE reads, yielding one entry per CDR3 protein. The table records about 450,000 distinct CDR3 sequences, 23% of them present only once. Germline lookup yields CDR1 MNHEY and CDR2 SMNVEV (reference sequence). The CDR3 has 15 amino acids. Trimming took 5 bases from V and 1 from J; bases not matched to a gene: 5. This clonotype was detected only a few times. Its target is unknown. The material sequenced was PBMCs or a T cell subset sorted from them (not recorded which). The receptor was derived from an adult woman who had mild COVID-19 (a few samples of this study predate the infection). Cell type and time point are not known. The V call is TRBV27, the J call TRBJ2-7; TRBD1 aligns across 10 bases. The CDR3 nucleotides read TGTGCCAGCAGTCCCGGGACAGGGGCATCCTACGAGCAGTACTTC. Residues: CASSPGTGASYEQYF.